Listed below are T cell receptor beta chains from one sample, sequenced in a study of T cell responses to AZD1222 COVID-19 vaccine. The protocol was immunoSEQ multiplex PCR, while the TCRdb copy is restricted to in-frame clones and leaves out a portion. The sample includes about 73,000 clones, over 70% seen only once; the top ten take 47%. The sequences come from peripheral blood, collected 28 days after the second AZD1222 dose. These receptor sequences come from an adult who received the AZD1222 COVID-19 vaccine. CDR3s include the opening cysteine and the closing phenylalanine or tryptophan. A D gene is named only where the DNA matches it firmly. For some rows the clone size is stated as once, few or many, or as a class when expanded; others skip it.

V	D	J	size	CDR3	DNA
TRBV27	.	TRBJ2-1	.	CASSFWVSDEQFF	TGTGCCAGCAGTTTCTGGGTTAGCGATGAGCAGTTCTTC
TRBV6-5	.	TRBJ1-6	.	CASSYSRDRNSPLHF	TGTGCCAGCAGTTACTCTCGGGACCGAAATTCACCCCTCCACTTT
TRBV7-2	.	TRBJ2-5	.	CASSFGQGLETQYF	TGTGCCAGCAGCTTTGGGCAGGGTCTAGAGACCCAGTACTTC
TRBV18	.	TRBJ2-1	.	CASSPGRADVNEQFF	TGTGCCAGCTCACCGGGCAGGGCGGACGTCAATGAGCAGTTCTTC
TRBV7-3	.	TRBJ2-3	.	CASSLARTDTQYF	TGTGCCAGCAGCTTGGCCCGCACAGATACGCAGTATTTT
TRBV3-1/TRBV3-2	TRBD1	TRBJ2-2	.	CASSLQGGPDTGELFF	TGTGCCAGCAGCCTTCAAGGGGGCCCGGACACCGGGGAGCTGTTTTTT
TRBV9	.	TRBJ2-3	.	CASSVPGSADTQYF	TGTGCCAGCAGCGTCCCAGGGAGCGCAGATACGCAGTATTTT
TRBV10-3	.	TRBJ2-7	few	CAISDRGDGEQYF	TGTGCCATCAGTGACAGGGGAGACGGCGAGCAGTACTTC
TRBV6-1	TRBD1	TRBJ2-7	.	CASSDPGQGAGEQYF	TGTGCCAGCAGTGATCCGGGACAGGGGGCTGGTGAGCAGTACTTC
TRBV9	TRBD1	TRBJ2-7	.	CASSAGGSNYEQYF	TGTGCCAGCAGCGCAGGGGGCTCCAATTACGAGCAGTACTTC
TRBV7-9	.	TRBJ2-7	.	CASREGLSGEQYF	TGTGCCAGCAGGGAGGGGCTTTCGGGTGAGCAGTACTTC
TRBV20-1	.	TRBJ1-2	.	CSASWSTGYTF	TGCAGTGCTAGTTGGTCTACCGGCTACACCTTC
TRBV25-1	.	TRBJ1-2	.	CASSDWQSTYGYTF	TGTGCCAGCAGTGACTGGCAGAGCACCTATGGCTACACCTTC
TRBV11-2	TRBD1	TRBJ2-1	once	CASSLLGDRFYNEQFF	TGTGCCAGCAGCCTATTAGGGGACAGGTTCTACAATGAGCAGTTCTTC
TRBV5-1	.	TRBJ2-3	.	CASSWTSTDTQYF	TGCGCCAGCAGCTGGACTAGCACAGATACGCAGTATTTT
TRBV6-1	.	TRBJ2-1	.	CASSEYLGRVRNEQFF	TGTGCCAGCAGTGAATATCTGGGCAGGGTGAGGAATGAGCAGTTCTTC
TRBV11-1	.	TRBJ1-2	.	CASSKTLDGVYTF	TGTGCCAGCAGCAAAACGCTGGACGGGGTGTACACCTTC
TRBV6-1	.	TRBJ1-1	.	CASSEWDGNTEAFF	TGTGCCAGCAGTGAATGGGACGGGAACACTGAAGCTTTCTTT
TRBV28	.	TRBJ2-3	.	CASSLQEPDTQYF	TGTGCCAGCAGTCTACAGGAACCAGATACGCAGTATTTT
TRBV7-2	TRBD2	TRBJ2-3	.	CASSLSGRGPDTQYF	TGTGCCAGCAGCTTAAGCGGGAGGGGGCCAGATACGCAGTATTTT
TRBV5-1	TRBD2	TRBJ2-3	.	CASMSGGYGDTQYF	TGCGCCAGCATGAGCGGGGGGTATGGAGATACGCAGTATTTT
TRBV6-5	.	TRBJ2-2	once	CASSYSDGELFF	TGTGCCAGCAGTTACTCCGACGGGGAGCTGTTTTTT
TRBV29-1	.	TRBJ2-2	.	CSVDAGPNANTGELFF	TGCAGCGTTGATGCGGGGCCCAACGCCAACACCGGGGAGCTGTTTTTT
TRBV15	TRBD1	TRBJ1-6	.	CATSRDREGSPLHF	TGTGCCACCAGCCGCGACAGGGAGGGTTCACCCCTCCACTTT
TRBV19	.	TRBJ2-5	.	CASSMGGETQYF	TGTGCCAGTAGTATGGGTGGCGAGACCCAGTACTTC
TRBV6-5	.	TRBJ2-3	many	CASSYSPDTQYF	TGTGCCAGCAGTTACTCTCCAGATACGCAGTATTTT
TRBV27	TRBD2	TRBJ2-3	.	CASKEGGRAGNTQYF	TGTGCCAGCAAGGAGGGAGGGAGGGCTGGAAATACGCAGTATTTT
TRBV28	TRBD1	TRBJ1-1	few	CASSLSATGGIEAFF	TGTGCCAGCAGTTTATCAGCGACAGGGGGTATTGAAGCTTTCTTT
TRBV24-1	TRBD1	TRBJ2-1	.	CATSGTGAANEQFF	TGTGCCACCAGTGGTACAGGGGCGGCCAATGAGCAGTTCTTC
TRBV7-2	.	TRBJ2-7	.	CASSLGPSYEQYF	TGTGCCAGCAGCTTGGGGCCTAGCTACGAGCAGTACTTC
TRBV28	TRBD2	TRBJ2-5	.	CASSWRGTAQETQYF	TGTGCCAGCAGTTGGCGGGGGACTGCACAAGAGACCCAGTACTTC
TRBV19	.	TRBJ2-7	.	CASSIAAGNSYEQYF	TGTGCCAGTAGTATAGCCGCGGGGAACTCCTACGAGCAGTACTTC
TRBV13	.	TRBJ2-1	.	CASSLERAVDEQFF	TGTGCCAGCAGCTTAGAGAGGGCCGTCGATGAGCAGTTCTTC
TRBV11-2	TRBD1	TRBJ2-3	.	CASSSTGVTDTQYF	TGTGCCAGCAGCTCGACAGGGGTCACAGATACGCAGTATTTT
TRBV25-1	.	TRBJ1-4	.	CASSEFRLANEKLFF	TGTGCCAGCAGTGAATTTCGGCTCGCTAATGAAAAACTGTTTTTT
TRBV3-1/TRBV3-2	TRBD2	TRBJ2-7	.	CASSRLSGGVYEQYF	TGTGCCAGCAGCCGCCTGAGCGGGGGGGTCTACGAGCAGTACTTC
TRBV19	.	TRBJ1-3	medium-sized	CASADGNTIYF	TGTGCCAGTGCTGATGGAAACACCATATATTTT
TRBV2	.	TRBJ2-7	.	CASTWKEVYEQYF	TGTGCCAGCACATGGAAAGAGGTCTACGAGCAGTACTTC
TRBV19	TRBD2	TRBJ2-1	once	CASSPWTSGTPTGNEQFF	TGTGCCAGTAGTCCGTGGACTAGCGGGACTCCTACGGGGAATGAGCAGTTCTTC
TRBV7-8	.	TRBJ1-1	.	CASSLIWDENTEAFF	TGTGCCAGCAGCTTAATCTGGGACGAGAACACTGAAGCTTTCTTT
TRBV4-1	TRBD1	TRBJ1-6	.	CASSQGIDRGPIDSPLHF	TGCGCCAGCAGCCAAGGGATTGACAGGGGCCCAATCGATTCACCCCTCCACTTT
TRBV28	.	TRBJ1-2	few	CASSLWFQGRHSYGYTF	TGTGCCAGCAGTTTATGGTTTCAGGGGCGACATTCCTATGGCTACACCTTC
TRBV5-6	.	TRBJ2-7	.	CASSLVLGEQYF	TGTGCCAGCAGCTTGGTGTTGGGCGAGCAGTACTTC
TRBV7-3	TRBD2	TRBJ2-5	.	CASSLTGEGETQYF	TGTGCCAGCAGCTTAACTGGGGAGGGCGAGACCCAGTACTTC
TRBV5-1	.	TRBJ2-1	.	CASSPGDRSLYNEQFF	TGCGCCAGCAGCCCGGGAGACAGAAGCTTATACAATGAGCAGTTCTTC
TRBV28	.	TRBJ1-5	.	CASSLMSYSNQPQHF	TGTGCCAGCAGTTTAATGAGTTATAGCAATCAGCCCCAGCATTTT
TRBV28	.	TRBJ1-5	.	CASSFPLSQPQHF	TGTGCCAGCAGTTTTCCTCTAAGTCAGCCCCAGCATTTT
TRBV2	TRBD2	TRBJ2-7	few	CASSDLAVPYEQYF	TGTGCCAGCAGTGATCTAGCGGTCCCCTACGAGCAGTACTTC
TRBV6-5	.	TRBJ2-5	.	CASRPIVAGPQYF	TGTGCCAGCAGGCCCATCGTGGCCGGTCCCCAGTACTTC
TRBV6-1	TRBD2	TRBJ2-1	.	CASSDVGTSGLYNEQFF	TGTGCCAGCAGTGACGTCGGGACTAGCGGCCTGTACAATGAGCAGTTCTTC
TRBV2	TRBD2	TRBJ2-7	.	CASRRGGYEQYF	TGTGCCAGCAGGCGGGGGGGTTACGAGCAGTACTTC
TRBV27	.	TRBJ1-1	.	CASRRTGDTEAFF	TGTGCCAGCAGGCGGACCGGGGACACTGAAGCTTTCTTT
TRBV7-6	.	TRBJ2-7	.	CASSLGQGLSRSYEQYF	TGTGCCAGCAGCTTAGGGCAGGGACTCTCCCGCTCCTACGAGCAGTACTTC
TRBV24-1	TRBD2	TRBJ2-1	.	CATGEQRERDNEQFF	TGTGCCACCGGAGAACAGCGGGAGAGGGACAATGAGCAGTTCTTC
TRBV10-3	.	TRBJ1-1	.	CAISGDGNTEAFF	TGTGCCATCAGTGGAGACGGGAACACTGAAGCTTTCTTT